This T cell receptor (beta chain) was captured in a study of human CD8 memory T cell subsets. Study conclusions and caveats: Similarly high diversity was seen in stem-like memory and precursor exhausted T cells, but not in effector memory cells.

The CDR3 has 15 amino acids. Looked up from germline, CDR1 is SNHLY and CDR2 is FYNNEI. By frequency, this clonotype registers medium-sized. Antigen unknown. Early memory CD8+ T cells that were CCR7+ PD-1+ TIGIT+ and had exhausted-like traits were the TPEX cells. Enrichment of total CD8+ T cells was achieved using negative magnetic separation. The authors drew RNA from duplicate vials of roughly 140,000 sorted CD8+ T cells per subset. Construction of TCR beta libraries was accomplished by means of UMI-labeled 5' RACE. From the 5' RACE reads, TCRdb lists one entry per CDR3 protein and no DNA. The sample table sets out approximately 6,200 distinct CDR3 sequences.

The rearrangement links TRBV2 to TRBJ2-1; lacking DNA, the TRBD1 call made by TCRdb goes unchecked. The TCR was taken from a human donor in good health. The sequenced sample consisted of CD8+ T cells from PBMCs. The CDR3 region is CASGGGDRAYNEQFF.